This TCR beta chain was found in a study of T cell changes during pregnancy in multiple sclerosis. Germline V gene sequence: CDR1 MGHRA, CDR2 YSYEKL. The CDR3 is 16 amino acids. After removal of 1 base from V and 2 bases from J, the junction contained 7 bases not matched to a gene. Data came from immunoSEQ multiplex PCR; TCRdb stores just in-frame clones and leaves some out. Of around 41,000 clones in the sample, approximately 90% were seen once. This chain links TRBV4-1 with TRBJ1-2; the match to TRBD1 covers 7 bases. The source was CD4+ T cells from peripheral blood mononuclear cells, collected in the third trimester of pregnancy. The clonotype originates from a female donor in good health, enrolled as a control in a pregnancy study. The CDR3 loop reads CASSQGWTQGNYGYTF. CDR3 DNA: TGCGCCAGCAGCCAAGGTTGGACACAGGGGAACTATGGCTACACCTTC.